This is a list of T cell receptor beta chains from one sample in a study of graft-versus-host responses after intestinal transplantation. The data were produced by immunoSEQ multiplex PCR, yet TCRdb's version contains in-frame clones alone and is incomplete. The sample records about 27,000 clones, just over 90% being singletons. The sample was PBMCs, taken 18 days after transplant. The receptors come from a human patient who received an intestinal transplant, so some T cells may come from the graft donor. The conserved cysteine and the conserved F or W are not part of the CDR3 here. The order of the fields is V gene, CDR3 protein.

TRBV6-1,ASSEAWVGGYT
TRBV27,ASSLSAGGAGELF
TRBV2,ASSEGQLSYNSPLH
TRBV6-1,ASSERTGQGEAF
TRBV5-1,ASGPPGTSGGASETQY
TRBV6-5,ASSYGGGNGYT
TRBV13,ASSLGSSGANVLT
TRBV6-4,ASSERGGTDTQY
TRBV10-1,ASRETGNTEAF
TRBV5-1,ASSLLVTDEQF
TRBV7-3,ASSLGSGGPQETQY
TRBV25-1,ASSEGGAAVFT
TRBV28,ASSGLDQGNRGYT
TRBV2,ASRVGTGVHQPQH
TRBV6-5,ASSVAGGLDTQY
TRBV19,ASSIETGGWNEQF
TRBV27,ASSLYPGGEAF
TRBV29-1,SVGLGGSYEQY
TRBV21-1,ASSFNSGATEAF
TRBV5-4,ASSLGNRETNQPQH
TRBV5-1,ASSSTGGSNQPQH
TRBV6-1,ASSEALGQGNEQF
TRBV9,ASSVSGGRSNEKLF
TRBV19,ATRDFGEGSNQPQH
TRBV6-4,ASNHRGVWVLDYGYT
TRBV13,ASSTGVTSTDTQY
TRBV7-9,ASSVTGRNTEAF
TRBV28,ASSFRGAGEQF
TRBV6-5,ACSGGAHNEQF
TRBV7-2,ASSGQGNYGYT
TRBV11-3,ASSNEMYQETQY
TRBV5-4,ASSSGSYNEQF
TRBV11-2,ASSLAGLPGELF
TRBV30,AWSGVGLRGGNTGELF
TRBV5-6,ASTNGPINEKLF
TRBV27,ASSPPNEQF
TRBV7-8,ASSLVGLAGGLLGNLETQY
TRBV5-1,ASSFDTFTDTQY
TRBV27,ASSVTGEGLSYEQY
TRBV18,ASSQTGPNSPLH
TRBV30,AWSHPSYRANQPQH
TRBV4-1,ASSPQSGAQETQY
TRBV11-3,ASSPVPRGTDEAF
TRBV14,ASSQDLGTVNTGELF
TRBV6-5,ASNGRDVGNTIY
TRBV7-2,ASSLRGATNEKLF
TRBV5-1,ASSLEVSDRVTYEQY
TRBV7-7,ASSLSTGDTGELF
TRBV19,ASSPGQGGSYEQY
TRBV14,ASSQFGSLEQY
TRBV7-7,ASSRDRYNEQF
TRBV29-1,SVVRGLNTEAF
TRBV7-9,ASSSPVDRDTGELF
TRBV6-5,ASSYGPRAGYT
TRBV7-8,ASSLTELSYNEQF
TRBV4-1,ASSHLDWNTEAF
TRBV5-1,ASSAIGSPYGYT
TRBV4-1,ASSQGNQPQH
TRBV7-9,ASGPRGSTEAF